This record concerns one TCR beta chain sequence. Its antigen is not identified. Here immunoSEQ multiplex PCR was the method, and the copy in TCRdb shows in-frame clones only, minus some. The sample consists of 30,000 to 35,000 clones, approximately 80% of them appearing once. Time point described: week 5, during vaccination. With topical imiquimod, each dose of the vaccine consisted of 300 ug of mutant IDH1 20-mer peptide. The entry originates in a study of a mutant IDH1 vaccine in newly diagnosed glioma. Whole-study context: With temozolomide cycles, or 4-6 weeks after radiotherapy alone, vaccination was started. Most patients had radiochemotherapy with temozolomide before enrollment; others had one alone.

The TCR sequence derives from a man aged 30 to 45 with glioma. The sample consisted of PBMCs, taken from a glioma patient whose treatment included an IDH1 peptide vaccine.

CDR3 amino acids: CASSIKMRGSNQPQHF. CDR3 bases: TGTGCCAGTAGTATTAAGATGCGGGGTAGCAATCAGCCCCAGCATTTT. The genes are TRBV19 and TRBJ1-5; no clear D gene. The CDR3 is 16 amino acids. CDR1 and CDR2 from the germline V gene are LNHDA and SQIVND (reference sequence). Trimming left V 3 bases short and J 0 bases short, with 12 bases between.